These T cell receptor beta chains were read from a single sample in a study of blood T cell repertoires in COVID-19. Measured with immunoSEQ multiplex PCR; TCRdb has only the in-frame clones, and not every one. The repertoire holds 150,000 to 190,000 clones, with approximately 84% as singletons. The material sequenced was peripheral blood. Every receptor here comes from a woman aged 55-70 years with COVID-19, enrolled during active disease. The CDR3 runs from the conserved cysteine through the conserved F or W. The order of the fields is CDR3 DNA, CDR3 protein, clone size, D gene, J gene, V gene. D genes are given only for firm matches. The listing skips clone size in some rows; elsewhere it reads once, few, many or a size class.

TGCGCCAGCTCCTCGGGACTAGCGTACGAGCAGTACTTC CASSSGLAYEQYF - TRBD2 TRBJ2-7 TRBV5-1
TGTGCCATCAGTGCTGACACTGAAGCTTTCTTT CAISADTEAFF - - TRBJ1-1 TRBV10-3
TGTGCCAGCAGCTTTCGGGACAGGGACTACGAGCAGTACTTC CASSFRDRDYEQYF - TRBD1 TRBJ2-7 TRBV5-4
TGTGCCAGCAGCGTACGGACAGCCAACACCGGGGAGCTGTTTTTT CASSVRTANTGELFF - - TRBJ2-2 TRBV9
TGTGCCAGCCGCCTCGGAGCCAACTCTGGAAACACCATATATTTT CASRLGANSGNTIYF - - TRBJ1-3 TRBV11-2
TGTGCCAGCAGCGCCGGGACAGGGCGGGATCAGCCCCAGCATTTT CASSAGTGRDQPQHF - TRBD1 TRBJ1-5 TRBV5-5
TGTGCCAGCAGCCCCGGACAAGGCGAGTGGACCCAGTACTTC CASSPGQGEWTQYF - - TRBJ2-5 TRBV7-3
TGTGCCAGCAGTAAAGGGTGGGACGGATCAGGGGGCTCCACCTACGAGCAGTACTTC CASSKGWDGSGGSTYEQYF once TRBD1 TRBJ2-7 TRBV2
TGTGCCAGTGCTAGACAGGGGGCGCTGGGCACTGAAGCTTTCTTT CASARQGALGTEAFF - TRBD1 TRBJ1-1 TRBV19
TGTGCCACCAGTGATTTGGGGACTAGCGGGAGTACAGATACGCAGTATTTT CATSDLGTSGSTDTQYF - TRBD2 TRBJ2-3 TRBV24-1
TGTGCCAGCTCCGGTATCCACGGGGACACTGAAGCTTTCTTT CASSGIHGDTEAFF - - TRBJ1-1 TRBV18
TGTGCCAGCTCACTAGCGACATACACAGATACGCAGTATTTT CASSLATYTDTQYF - - TRBJ2-3 TRBV18
TGTGCCAGCTCACCCCTTCCCCCTAGCGGGATTGTCACAGATACGCAGTATTTT CASSPLPPSGIVTDTQYF - TRBD2 TRBJ2-3 TRBV18
TGTGCCACCGGGTTAGCGGGGTTCTCCTACAATGAGCAGTTCTTC CATGLAGFSYNEQFF - TRBD2 TRBJ2-1 TRBV19
TGCGCCAGCAGCTCCCCAGATGAGCAGTTCTTC CASSSPDEQFF - - TRBJ2-1 TRBV5-1
TGTGCCAGCAGTTCCTTGCCGGGACAGTTACTCTATGGCTACACCTTC CASSSLPGQLLYGYTF - TRBD1 TRBJ1-2 TRBV7-9
TGTGCCAGCAGCTCGGGACAGGGCAATGAAAAACTGTTTTTT CASSSGQGNEKLFF - TRBD1 TRBJ1-4 TRBV7-9
TGTGCCAGTAGTCCCCGGGGTCCTAACTATGGCTACACCTTC CASSPRGPNYGYTF - - TRBJ1-2 TRBV19
TGTGCCACCAGCAGAGACTCTCCGGGACCTCGGGGGTATCAGCCCCAGCATTTT CATSRDSPGPRGYQPQHF - - TRBJ1-5 TRBV15
TGTGCCAGTTACCCGGGACTAGCGGGACAAGAGACCCAGTACTTC CASYPGLAGQETQYF - TRBD2 TRBJ2-5 TRBV5-4
TGTGCCAGCAGTTACGGAGGGACAGGGCAATCAGCTTTCTTT CASSYGGTGQSAFF - TRBD1 TRBJ1-1 TRBV6-5
TGCGCCAGCAGCTTGGCCGGGCGGGAGGTTTACGAGCAGTACTTC CASSLAGREVYEQYF - TRBD2 TRBJ2-7 TRBV5-1
TGTGCCATCAGTGAGTCGACAGGGTCCACCGGGGAGCTGTTTTTT CAISESTGSTGELFF - TRBD1 TRBJ2-2 TRBV10-3
TGTGCCAGCAGTGAATGGTCAGGAGATACGCAGTATTTT CASSEWSGDTQYF - - TRBJ2-3 TRBV2
TGTGCCAGCAGGCTCACTAGCGCGTCAGAGACCCAGTACTTC CASRLTSASETQYF once TRBD2 TRBJ2-5 TRBV6-5
TGTGCCAGCTACCACCACGACTACAGGGGGCGAAGCGGCTACACCTTC CASYHHDYRGRSGYTF - TRBD1 TRBJ1-2 TRBV4-2
TGCGCCAGCAGCTCCGGCGGACAGGGCACTGAAGCTTTCTTT CASSSGGQGTEAFF - TRBD1 TRBJ1-1 TRBV5-1
TGTGCCAGTAGTATGAGGCCGGGAAGGGCGGATACGCAGTATTTT CASSMRPGRADTQYF - - TRBJ2-3 TRBV19
TGTGCCAGTAGCGGGGAGATCGGGCAAGAGACCCAGTACTTC CASSGEIGQETQYF - - TRBJ2-5 TRBV19
TGTGCCAGCAGCTTGGGACAGAGGACTGAAGCTTTCTTT CASSLGQRTEAFF - TRBD1 TRBJ1-1 TRBV11-1
TGTGCCAGCAGCCAAGGCACGGGGAAGCCCATGCCCTATAATTCACCCCTCCACTTT CASSQGTGKPMPYNSPLHF - - TRBJ1-6 TRBV3-1/TRBV3-2
TGTGCCAGCGCGGCGGGACCCCACTTAAGAGAGACCCAGTACTTC CASAAGPHLRETQYF - - TRBJ2-5 TRBV6-5
TGTGCCAGCAGCTTAGCAGTCCCGGCGGGAACGTATTTGAATGAGCAGTTCTTC CASSLAVPAGTYLNEQFF - - TRBJ2-1 TRBV7-6
TGTGCCAGTAGTACCCAGGGATCGGCCTACTATGGCTACACCTTC CASSTQGSAYYGYTF - - TRBJ1-2 TRBV19
TGTGCCAGCAGCGAAGGGGGAGGGGATCAGCCCCAGCATTTT CASSEGGGDQPQHF few - TRBJ1-5 TRBV28
TGTGCCAGTAAAGTCCAGGGGAGCACTGAAGCTTTCTTT CASKVQGSTEAFF - - TRBJ1-1 TRBV19
TGTGCCAGCAGCTTAACCGGGACTAGTTTTGAGCAGTTCTTC CASSLTGTSFEQFF - TRBD2 TRBJ2-1 TRBV7-6
TGTGCCAGCAGCTTAGGAGGAGAAGGTGAAAAACTGTTTTTT CASSLGGEGEKLFF - - TRBJ1-4 TRBV11-2
TGTGCCAGCAGCCCAGAGATACCGGGACTAGGCGAGCAGTACTTC CASSPEIPGLGEQYF - TRBD2 TRBJ2-7 TRBV3-1/TRBV3-2
TGTGCCAGCAGTACCTGGGACACCCAGAACACTGAAGCTTTCTTT CASSTWDTQNTEAFF - - TRBJ1-1 TRBV27
TGTGCCAGCAGCCAAGGTTATAGGGTTACAGGGGGAAATTCACCCCTCCACTTT CASSQGYRVTGGNSPLHF - TRBD1 TRBJ1-6 TRBV3-1/TRBV3-2
TGTGCCAGCAGCTTCAGTAGCGGGGGCCAAAGCTCCTACAATGAGCAGTTCTTC CASSFSSGGQSSYNEQFF - TRBD2 TRBJ2-1 TRBV7-3
TGTGCCAGCAGCCCGGGACTAGCGGGGGGCGGCGGGGAGCTGTTTTTT CASSPGLAGGGGELFF - TRBD2 TRBJ2-2 TRBV9
TGTGCCAGCAGTCTCGGGACAGCCTACGAGCAGTACTTC CASSLGTAYEQYF once TRBD1 TRBJ2-7 TRBV27